This entry describes one T cell receptor beta chain. The antigen is not known. This CDR3 is 15 amino acids long. The V and J ends lost 1 base and 3 bases respectively, with 12 bases between them. Germline V lookup: CDR1 SGHKS, CDR2 YYEKEE (reference sequence). This sample is drawn from a study of graft-versus-host responses after intestinal transplantation. TCRdb keeps only in-frame clones here, not all; method: immunoSEQ multiplex PCR. The table shows tens of thousands of clones, with around nine tenths occurring only once. Source: unstimulated CD8+ T cells sorted from spleen or lymph node cells, taken before intestinal transplant. This TCR came from a human donor who received an intestinal transplant. J is TRBJ2-3 and V is TRBV5-5, with D perhaps matching TRBD2 (6 bases). CDR3 nucleotides: TGTGCCAGCAGCTTGTACGAGGGGAGGACAGATACGCAGTATTTT. This codes for CASSLYEGRTDTQYF.